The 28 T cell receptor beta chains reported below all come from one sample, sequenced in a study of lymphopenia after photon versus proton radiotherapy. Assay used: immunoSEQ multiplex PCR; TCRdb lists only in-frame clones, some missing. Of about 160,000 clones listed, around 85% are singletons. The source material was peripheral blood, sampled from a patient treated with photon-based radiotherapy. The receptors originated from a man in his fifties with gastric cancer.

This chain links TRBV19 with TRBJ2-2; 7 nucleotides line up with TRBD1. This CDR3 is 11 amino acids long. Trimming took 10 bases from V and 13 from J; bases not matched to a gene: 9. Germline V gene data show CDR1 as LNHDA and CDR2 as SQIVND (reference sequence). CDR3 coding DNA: TGTGCCACCAACGACAGGGATTGGCTGTTTTTT. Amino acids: CATNDRDWLFF.

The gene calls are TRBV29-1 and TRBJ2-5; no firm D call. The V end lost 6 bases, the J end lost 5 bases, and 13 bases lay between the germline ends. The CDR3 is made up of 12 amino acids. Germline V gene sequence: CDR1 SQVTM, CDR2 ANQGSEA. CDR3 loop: CSVRTTLETQYF. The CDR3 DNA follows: TGCAGCGTCCGGACCACACTTGAGACCCAGTACTTC.

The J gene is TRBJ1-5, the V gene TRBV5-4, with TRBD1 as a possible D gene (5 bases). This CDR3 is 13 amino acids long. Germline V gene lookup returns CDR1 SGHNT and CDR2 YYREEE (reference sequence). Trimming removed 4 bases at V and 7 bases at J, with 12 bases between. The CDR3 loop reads CASSPTGGQPQHF. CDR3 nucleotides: TGTGCCAGCAGCCCTACCGGGGGACAGCCCCAGCATTTT.

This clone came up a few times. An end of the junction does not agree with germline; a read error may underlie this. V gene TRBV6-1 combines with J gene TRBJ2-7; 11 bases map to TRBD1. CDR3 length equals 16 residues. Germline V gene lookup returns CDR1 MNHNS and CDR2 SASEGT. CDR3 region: CASSKAGTGGYNEQYF. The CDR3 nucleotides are TGTGCCAGCAGTAAAGCCGGGACAGGGGGTTACAACGAGCAGTACTTC.

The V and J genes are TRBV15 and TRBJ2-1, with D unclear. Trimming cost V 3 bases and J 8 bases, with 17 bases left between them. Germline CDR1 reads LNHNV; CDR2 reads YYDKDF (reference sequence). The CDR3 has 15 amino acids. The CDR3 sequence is CATSSPEKPSDEQFF. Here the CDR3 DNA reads TGTGCCACCAGCAGTCCGGAGAAACCCAGTGATGAGCAGTTCTTC.

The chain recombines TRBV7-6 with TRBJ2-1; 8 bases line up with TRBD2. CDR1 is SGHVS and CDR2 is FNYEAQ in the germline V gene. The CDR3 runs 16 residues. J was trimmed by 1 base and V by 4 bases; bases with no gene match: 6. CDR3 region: CASSSYSGTSYNEQFF. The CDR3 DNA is TGTGCCAGCAGCTCCTATAGCGGGACTTCCTACAATGAGCAGTTCTTC.

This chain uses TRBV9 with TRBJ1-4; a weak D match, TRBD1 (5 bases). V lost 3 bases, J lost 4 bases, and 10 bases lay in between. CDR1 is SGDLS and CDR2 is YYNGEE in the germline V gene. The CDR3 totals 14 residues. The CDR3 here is CASSAGTGNEKLFF. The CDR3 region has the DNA TGTGCCAGCAGCGCCGGGACGGGTAATGAAAAACTGTTTTTT.

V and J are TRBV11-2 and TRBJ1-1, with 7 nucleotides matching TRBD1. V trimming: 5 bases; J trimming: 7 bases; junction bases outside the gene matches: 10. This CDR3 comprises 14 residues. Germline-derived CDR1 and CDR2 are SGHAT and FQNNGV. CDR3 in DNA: TGTGCCAGCAGCCCTACACAGGGGAGTGATGAAGCTTTCTTT. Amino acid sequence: CASSPTQGSDEAFF.

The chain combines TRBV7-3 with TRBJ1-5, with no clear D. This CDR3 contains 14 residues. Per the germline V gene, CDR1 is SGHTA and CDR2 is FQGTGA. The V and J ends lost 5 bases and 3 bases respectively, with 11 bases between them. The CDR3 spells CASSPRRINQPQHF. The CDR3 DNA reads TGTGCCAGCAGCCCACGCCGGATCAATCAGCCCCAGCATTTT.

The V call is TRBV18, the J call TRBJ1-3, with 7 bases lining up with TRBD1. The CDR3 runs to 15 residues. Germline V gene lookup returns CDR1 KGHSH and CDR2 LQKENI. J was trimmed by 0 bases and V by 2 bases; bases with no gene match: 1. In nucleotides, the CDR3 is TGTGCCAGCTCACCAGACAGGGTCTCTGGAAACACCATATATTTT. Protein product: CASSPDRVSGNTIYF.

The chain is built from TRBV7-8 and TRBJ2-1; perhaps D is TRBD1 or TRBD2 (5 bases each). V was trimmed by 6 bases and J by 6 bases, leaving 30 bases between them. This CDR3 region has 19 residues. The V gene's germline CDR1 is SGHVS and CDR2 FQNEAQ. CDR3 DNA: TGTGCCAGCAGTCAGTACCTTTTTCCGGGGCGGTCGGCCACCAATGAGCAGTTCTTC. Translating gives CASSQYLFPGRSATNEQFF.

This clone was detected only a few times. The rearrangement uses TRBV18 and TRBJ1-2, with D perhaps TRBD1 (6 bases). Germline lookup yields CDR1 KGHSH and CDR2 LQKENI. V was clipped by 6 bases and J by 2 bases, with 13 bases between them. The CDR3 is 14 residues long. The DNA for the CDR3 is TGTGCCAGCTCTCCAGAACAGGGAAACTATGGCTACACCTTC. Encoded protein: CASSPEQGNYGYTF.

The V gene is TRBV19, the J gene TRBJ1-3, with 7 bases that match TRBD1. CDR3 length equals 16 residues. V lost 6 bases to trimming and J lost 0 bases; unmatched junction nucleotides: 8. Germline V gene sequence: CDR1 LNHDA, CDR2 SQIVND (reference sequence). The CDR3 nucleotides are TGTGCCAGTAGCAGGACAGGTCTAAACTCTGGAAACACCATATATTTT. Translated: CASSRTGLNSGNTIYF.

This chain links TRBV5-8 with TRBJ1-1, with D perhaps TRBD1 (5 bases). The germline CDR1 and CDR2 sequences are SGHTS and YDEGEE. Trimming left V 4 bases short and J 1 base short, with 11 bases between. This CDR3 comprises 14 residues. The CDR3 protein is CASSHGTGNTEAFF. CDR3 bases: TGTGCCAGCAGCCATGGGACGGGGAACACTGAAGCTTTCTTT. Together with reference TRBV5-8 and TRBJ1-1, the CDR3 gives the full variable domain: EAGVTQSPTHLIKTRGQQATLRCSPISGHTSVYWYQQALGLGLQFLLWYDEGEERNRGNFPPRFSGRQFPNYSSELNVNALELEDSALYLCASSHGTGNTEAFFGQGTRLTVV.

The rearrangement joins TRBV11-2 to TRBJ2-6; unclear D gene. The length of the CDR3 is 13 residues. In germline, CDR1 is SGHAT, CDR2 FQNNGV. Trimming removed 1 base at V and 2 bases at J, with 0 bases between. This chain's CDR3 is CASSLAGANVLTF. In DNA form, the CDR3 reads TGTGCCAGCAGCTTAGCTGGGGCCAACGTCCTGACTTTC.

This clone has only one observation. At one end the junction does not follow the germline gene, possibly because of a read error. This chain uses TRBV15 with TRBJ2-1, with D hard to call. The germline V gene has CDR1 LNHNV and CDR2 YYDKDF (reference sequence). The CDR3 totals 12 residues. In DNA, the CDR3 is TGTGCCACCAGCAGAGGGTCACTGGCCCCGCTCTTC. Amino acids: CATSRGSLAPLF.

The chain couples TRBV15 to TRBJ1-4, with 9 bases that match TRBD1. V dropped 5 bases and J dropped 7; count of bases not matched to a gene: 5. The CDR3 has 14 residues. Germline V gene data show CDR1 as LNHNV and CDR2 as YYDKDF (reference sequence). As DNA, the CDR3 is TGTGCCACCAGCCAACGGGACAGGGCTGAAAAACTGTTTTTT. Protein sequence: CATSQRDRAEKLFF.

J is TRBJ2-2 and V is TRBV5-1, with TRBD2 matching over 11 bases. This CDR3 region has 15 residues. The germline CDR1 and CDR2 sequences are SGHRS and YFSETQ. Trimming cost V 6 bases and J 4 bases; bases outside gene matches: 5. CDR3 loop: CASILLAGGTGELFF. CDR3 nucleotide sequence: TGCGCCAGCATCCTTCTAGCGGGAGGCACCGGGGAGCTGTTTTTT.

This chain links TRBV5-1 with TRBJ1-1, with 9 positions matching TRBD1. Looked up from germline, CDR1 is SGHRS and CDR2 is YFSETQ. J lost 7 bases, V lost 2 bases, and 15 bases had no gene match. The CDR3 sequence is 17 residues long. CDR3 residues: CASSFRTGVTLGGEAFF. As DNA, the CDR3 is TGCGCCAGCAGCTTTAGGACAGGGGTGACCCTAGGGGGTGAAGCTTTCTTT.

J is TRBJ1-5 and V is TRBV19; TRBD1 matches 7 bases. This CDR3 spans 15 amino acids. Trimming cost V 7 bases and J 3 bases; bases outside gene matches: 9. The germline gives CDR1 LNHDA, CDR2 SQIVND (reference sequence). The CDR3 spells CASKGQRAFNQPQHF. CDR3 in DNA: TGTGCCAGTAAGGGACAGCGAGCCTTCAATCAGCCCCAGCATTTT.

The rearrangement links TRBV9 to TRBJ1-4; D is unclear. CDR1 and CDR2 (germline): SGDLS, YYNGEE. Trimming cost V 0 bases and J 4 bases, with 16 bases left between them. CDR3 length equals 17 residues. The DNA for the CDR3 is TGTGCCAGCAGCGTAGGTTCCGGCGCGCCCCTTAATGAAAAACTGTTTTTT. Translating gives CASSVGSGAPLNEKLFF.

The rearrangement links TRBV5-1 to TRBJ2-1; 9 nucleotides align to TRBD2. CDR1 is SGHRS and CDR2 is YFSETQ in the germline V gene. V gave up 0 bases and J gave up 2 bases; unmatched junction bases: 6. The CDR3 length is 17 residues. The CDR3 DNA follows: TGCGCCAGCAGCTTGGGGGCTAGCGGGACTACCTACAATGAGCAGTTCTTC. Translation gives CASSLGASGTTYNEQFF.

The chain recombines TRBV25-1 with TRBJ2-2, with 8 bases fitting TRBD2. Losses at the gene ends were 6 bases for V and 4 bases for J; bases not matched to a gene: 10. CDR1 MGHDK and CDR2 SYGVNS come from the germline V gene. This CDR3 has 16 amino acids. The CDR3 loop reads CASRAPGAGGTGELFF. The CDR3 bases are TGTGCCAGCAGGGCTCCGGGGGCGGGAGGCACCGGGGAGCTGTTTTTT.

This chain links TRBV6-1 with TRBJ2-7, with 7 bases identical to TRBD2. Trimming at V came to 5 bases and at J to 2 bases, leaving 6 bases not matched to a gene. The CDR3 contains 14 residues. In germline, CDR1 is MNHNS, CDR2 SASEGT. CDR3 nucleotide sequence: TGTGCCAGCAGTCTTTCCCTAGCGGCCTACGAGCAGTACTTC. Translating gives CASSLSLAAYEQYF.

CDR3 sequence reads: CASSVEGNYNEQFF. The CDR3 DNA is TGTGCCAGCAGCGTAGAGGGGAACTACAATGAGCAGTTCTTC. The chain recombines TRBV9 with TRBJ2-1; D might be TRBD1 (5 bases). This CDR3 contains 14 residues. Germline V lookup: CDR1 SGDLS, CDR2 YYNGEE. Trimming stripped 0 bases from V and 3 bases from J, with 7 bases between.

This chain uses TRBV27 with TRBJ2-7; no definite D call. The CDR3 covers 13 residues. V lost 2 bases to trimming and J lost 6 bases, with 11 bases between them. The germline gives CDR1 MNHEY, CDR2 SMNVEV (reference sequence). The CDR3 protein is CASSLGLTFEQYF. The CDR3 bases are TGTGCCAGCAGTTTAGGGTTGACGTTCGAGCAGTACTTC.

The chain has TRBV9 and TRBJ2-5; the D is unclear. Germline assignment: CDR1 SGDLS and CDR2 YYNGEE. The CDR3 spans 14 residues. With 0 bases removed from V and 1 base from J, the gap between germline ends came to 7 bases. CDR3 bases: TGTGCCAGCAGCGTAGGTAACAGCCAAGAGACCCAGTACTTC. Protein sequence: CASSVGNSQETQYF.

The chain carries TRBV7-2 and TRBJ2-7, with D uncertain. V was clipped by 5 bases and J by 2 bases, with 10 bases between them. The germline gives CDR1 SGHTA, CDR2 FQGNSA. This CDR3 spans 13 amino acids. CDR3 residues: CASSRTDAYEQYF. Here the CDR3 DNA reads TGTGCCAGCAGCCGGACGGACGCCTACGAGCAGTACTTC.